This T cell receptor beta chain appears in the sequencing data of a study of T cell responses to AZD1222 COVID-19 vaccine (dated by TCRdb to the early 2020s). For context, the study as a whole: TCR sequencing covered 230 or so trial participants: about 210 given two doses of AZD1222 and 26 given two doses of MenACWY control vaccine. Enrollment into the trials was organized by age into subgroups of 18-55, 56-69 and 70-plus years, and those subgroups contained approximately 150, 30 and 60 TCR-sequenced participants, respectively. Study-wide findings and limitations: Conclusions about previously exposed vaccinees were limited because only five to seven AZD1222 recipients were SARS-CoV-2 seropositive at baseline. Because no day 14 peak-response samples were available, repertoires were characterized only after the peak T cell response. Participants were mostly white British, with more females than males. The authors suggested clonal diversity may have been underestimated. Vaccine-associated CD4 TCRs spanned the whole spike protein, with dominant responses in regions 160-218 and 743-854. In the small 56-69-year group, the increase in depth fell short of significance, most likely because of low power. Nearly half of unique spike-specific TCRs reportedly recognized epitopes outside regions mutated in the B.1.351 and B.1.1.7 variants. After two AZD1222 doses, spike-specific TCR breadth and depth were significantly higher than at day 0 and than in MenACWY recipients.

Taken from the germline V gene (reference sequence), the CDR1 and CDR2 loops are SGHKS and YYEKEE. The CDR3 has 15 amino acids, counting the end cysteine and phenylalanine. The kept DNA is CDR3 alone, 45 bases in frame from the first base. V gives up 2 bases and J gives up 0 bases, and the segment between their germline ends measures 8 bases. The time point label on this specimen signifies: baseline before first vaccination. The treatment or condition label corresponds to: meningococcal conjugate vaccine given as trial control. Samples from vaccinated people were obtained from the UK trials COV001 and COV002, which included a single-blind randomized controlled phase 2/3 trial of AZD1222 (ChAdOx1 nCoV-19) in healthy adults. For TCRbeta chain sequencing, PBMC samples from trial participants were taken at day 0 and at day 28 after the second dose. The CDR3 regions of human TCRbeta chains were analyzed by immunosequencing. Per the authors' processing: TCRs in the repertoires were compared against a reference library of SARS-CoV-2-specific TCRs that had been generated with the MIRA antigen-specificity platform. Breadth meant the fraction of unique TCRs that were SARS-CoV-2-associated, whereas depth meant the fraction of total T cells that were SARS-CoV-2-associated. Each spike-specific TCR was assigned to its reactive spike region and to a CD4 or CD8 class using the MIRA data. Log10-transformed breadth and depth values were compared by one-way ANOVA with Sidak's multiple comparisons tests. Sourced from immuneACCESS, this table was stored by TCRdb with only in-frame sequences that have V and J called. A share of the clones is absent; for the studies checked, an unresolved V gene accounts for under half, and the remainder has no known explanation. V and J calls and clone size are copied from that table; D and trimming were computed from the DNA. This sample has over 45,000 clones in its table, and 75% to 90% of those were observed once. The ten largest clonotypes hold about 21% of the sample.

On this clone: Its binding antigen is unknown. It has no much larger one-base neighbor in the sample; base qualities were not kept.

The TCR originated in an adult in good health. The sample consisted of peripheral blood, taken on day 0 of MenACWY control vaccination. This chain is built from TRBV5-5 and TRBJ2-2, with the identity of the D gene unclear. The CDR3 region reads CASSFGRTNTGELFF. The nucleotide sequence is given as TGTGCCAGCAGCTTTGGCAGAACGAACACCGGGGAGCTGTTTTTT.